This T cell receptor (beta chain) was sequenced during a study of blood T cell repertoires in COVID-19. The CDR3 runs to 15 residues. Trimming stripped 4 bases from V and 8 bases from J, with 20 bases between. The V gene's germline CDR1 is SGHDN and CDR2 FVKESK. The table came from immunoSEQ multiplex PCR; TCRdb's copy has only in-frame clones and leaves some out. The table shows under 150,000 clones, with more than 60% occurring only once. The genes are TRBV14 and TRBJ1-2; no firm D call. The TCR originated in a woman aged 45-65 years with active or convalescent COVID-19. Sequenced: peripheral blood. CDR3: CASSPLVRLARGYTF. DNA of the CDR3: TGTGCCAGCAGCCCCCTAGTCCGGCTGGCGAGAGGCTACACCTTC.